This entry lists 3 T cell receptor beta chains sequenced from one sample in a study of blood T cell repertoires in COVID-19. Profiled with immunoSEQ multiplex PCR; TCRdb holds only in-frame clones, not every one. The table has 110,000 or so clones, approximately 87% seen once. The sample was peripheral blood. The receptors originated from a woman aged 55-69 years with acute or convalescent COVID-19.

V usage is TRBV7-9 and J usage is TRBJ1-1; no clear D gene. The germline V gene has CDR1 SEHNR and CDR2 FQNEAQ (reference sequence). Trimming left V 5 bases short and J 0 bases short, with 7 bases between. The CDR3 sequence is 13 residues long. The CDR3 protein is CASSTELNTEAFF. In nucleotides, the CDR3 is TGTGCCAGCAGCACAGAGCTGAACACTGAAGCTTTCTTT.

This chain joins TRBV28 and TRBJ2-3, with 10 bases fitting TRBD2. Looked up from germline, CDR1 is MDHEN and CDR2 is SYDVKM. The length of the CDR3 is 16 residues. Germline trimming cut 7 bases from V and 9 bases from J; bases unmatched to any gene: 16. The CDR3 region is CASIQQGAGGPGTQYF. The CDR3 bases are TGTGCCAGCATCCAACAAGGAGCGGGGGGGCCGGGAACGCAGTATTTT.

The V and J genes are TRBV5-5 and TRBJ1-3, with D possibly TRBD1 on 6 matching bases. There are 14 residues in the CDR3. Trimming pared 2 bases from V and 4 bases from J, leaving 10 bases between. Germline assignment: CDR1 SGHKS and CDR2 YYEKEE (reference sequence). Here the CDR3 reads CASSLPGQGNTIYF. The CDR3 nucleotides read TGTGCCAGCAGCTTACCGGGACAAGGAAACACCATATATTTT.